Given below is one T cell receptor beta chain in context. The data stem from a study of blood T cell repertoires in COVID-19. As for the study in general: PBMCs, B-cell-depleted T cells, or T cells provided the cDNA or gDNA that made up the material.

As processed by the authors: How many nucleated cells were present was estimated from reference gene primer amplification. Sequencing was performed with immunoSEQ multiplex PCR; in TCRdb, only in-frame clones are kept and a portion is missing. V, J and clone size are taken as reported in that table, and D and trimming were inferred from the DNA itself. This sample carries roughly 250,000 clones, roughly 84% of them seen once, and the ten largest clones take 2% to 2.5%. Germline CDR1 reads LNHDA; CDR2 reads SQIVND (reference sequence). Trimming pared 1 base from V and 5 bases from J, leaving 11 bases between. The CDR3 runs to 14 residues.

The chain combines TRBV19 with TRBJ2-5; possibly TRBD2 for D (5 bases). Sample: peripheral blood. The receptor was derived from a woman aged 40 to 49 who had recovered from COVID-19. CDR3 DNA: TGTGCCAGTAGTATAGTACGGGGAGCCGAGACCCAGTACTTC. Translating gives CASSIVRGAETQYF.